The 11 T cell receptor beta chains listed next were all sequenced from one sample in a study of blood T cell repertoires in COVID-19. Repertoires were generated with immunoSEQ multiplex PCR, while TCRdb's copy carries only in-frame clones and drops some. The sample contains approximately 210,000 clones, 80% of which appear only once. Sequenced sample: peripheral blood. The receptors were gathered from a human donor in a cohort sampled during active COVID-19.

J is TRBJ2-7 and V is TRBV28; 9 bases are a match to TRBD1. In germline, CDR1 is MDHEN, CDR2 SYDVKM. With V trimmed by 5 bases and J by 2 bases, 7 bases remained unmatched. The CDR3 is made up of 15 amino acids. The DNA of the CDR3 is TGTGCCAGCAGTAAGTACAGGGGGCCCACCTACGAGCAGTACTTC. This translates into CASSKYRGPTYEQYF.

This clone has only one observation. V and J are TRBV7-9 and TRBJ2-7; 11 nucleotides agree with TRBD1. Per the germline V gene, CDR1 is SEHNR and CDR2 is FQNEAQ (reference sequence). The CDR3 sequence is 15 residues long. With 1 base clipped from V and 6 bases from J, the junction kept 5 bases outside the gene matches. The CDR3 DNA reads as TGTGCCAGCAGCTTAGACGGACAGGGGGCGGGCGAGCAGTACTTC. It is translated as CASSLDGQGAGEQYF.

The chain has TRBV4-3 and TRBJ1-2; D perhaps matches TRBD1 (5 bases). Germline CDR1 and CDR2: LGHNA and YSLEER. CDR3 length: 17 residues. The V and J ends lost 4 bases and 5 bases respectively, with 23 bases between them. This CDR3 reads CASSRQGLAGDGYGYTF. The DNA of the CDR3 is TGCGCCAGCAGCCGCCAGGGTCTGGCGGGGGATGGATATGGCTACACCTTC.

In nucleotides, the CDR3 is TGTGCCAGCAGCCCGGACAGGGGGCGGACTGAAGCTTTCTTT. Residues: CASSPDRGRTEAFF. The chain employs TRBV7-3 and TRBJ1-1, with 11 bases lining up with TRBD1. CDR1 is SGHTA, CDR2 FQGTGA, per germline. V lost 5 bases to trimming and J lost 5 bases; unmatched junction nucleotides: 4. The CDR3 length is 14 residues. Supplemented by reference TRBV7-3 and TRBJ1-1, the full variable domain reads GAGVSQTPSNKVTEKGKYVELRCDPISGHTALYWYRQSLGQGPEFLIYFQGTGAADDSGLPNDRFFAVRPEGSVSTLKIQRTERGDSAVYLCASSPDRGRTEAFFGQGTRLTVV.

The chain carries TRBV5-6 and TRBJ2-7, with 10 bases fitting TRBD2. There are 16 residues in the CDR3. Trimming cost V 4 bases and J 4 bases; bases outside gene matches: 11. Germline CDR1 SGHDT, CDR2 YYEEEE. Here the CDR3 DNA reads TGTGCCAGCAGCCGCCGACTGCCTAGCGGGAGTTACGAGCAGTACTTC. It yields the protein CASSRRLPSGSYEQYF.

V usage is TRBV19 and J usage is TRBJ1-2; 8 bases are shared with TRBD1. Losses at the gene ends were 6 bases for V and 6 bases for J; bases not matched to a gene: 6. Per the germline V gene, CDR1 is LNHDA and CDR2 is SQIVND (reference sequence). The CDR3 sequence is 13 residues long. In DNA, the CDR3 is TGTGCCAGTAGAGATCAGGGGGCCGATGGCTACACCTTC. Translation: CASRDQGADGYTF. The variable domain in full, completed from reference TRBV19 and TRBJ1-2, reads DGGITQSPKYLFRKEGQNVTLSCEQNLNHDAMYWYRQDPGQGLRLIYYSQIVNDFQKGDIAEGYSVSREKKESFPLTVTSAQKNPTAFYLCASRDQGADGYTFGSGTRLTVV.

The rearrangement uses TRBV18 and TRBJ2-1; 13 bases map to TRBD2. In germline, CDR1 is KGHSH, CDR2 LQKENI. V dropped 3 bases and J dropped 5; count of bases not matched to a gene: 7. There are 17 residues in the CDR3. The CDR3 spells CASSPVMTSGGHNEQFF. For the CDR3, the DNA is TGTGCCAGCTCACCGGTGATGACTAGCGGGGGGCACAATGAGCAGTTCTTC.

This clone appeared a single time. The chain couples TRBV6-1 to TRBJ2-7; the match to TRBD2 covers 9 bases. J was trimmed by 3 bases and V by 0 bases; bases with no gene match: 6. The CDR3 sequence is 16 residues long. The germline gives CDR1 MNHNS, CDR2 SASEGT. The DNA of the CDR3 is TGTGCCAGCAGTGAAGCGGCGGGAGGGCCCGACTACGAGCAGTACTTC. It is translated as CASSEAAGGPDYEQYF.

The chain uses TRBV28 and TRBJ2-7; D possibly corresponds to TRBD2 (6 bases). V was shortened by 8 bases and J by 2 bases, with 22 bases between the two germline ends. From germline, CDR1 is MDHEN and CDR2 SYDVKM. The CDR3 is 16 residues long. The DNA for the CDR3 is TGTGCCAGCGCCGAGATGGGACTGACTCTAACCTACGAGCAGTACTTC. The encoded protein is CASAEMGLTLTYEQYF.

Concerning this clone: This sample includes further DNA sequences coding for the same CDR3. This chain joins TRBV18 and TRBJ2-7; 13 positions match TRBD2. The CDR3 sequence is 14 residues long. V lost 5 bases and J lost 3; bases outside the gene matches: 1. Germline CDR1 and CDR2: KGHSH and LQKENI. Here the CDR3 reads CASSRTSGSYEQYF. CDR3 nucleotides: TGTGCCAGCTCAAGGACTAGCGGGAGCTACGAGCAGTACTTC.

This chain joins TRBV4-3 and TRBJ2-7, with D possibly being TRBD1 (6 bases). The CDR3 runs to 15 residues. The V end was cut by 0 bases, the J end by 3 bases, with 12 bases between. Per the germline V gene, CDR1 is LGHNA and CDR2 is YSLEER. The CDR3 protein is CASSQDPRGGYEQYF. The CDR3, as DNA: TGCGCCAGCAGCCAAGATCCCAGGGGTGGCTACGAGCAGTACTTC.